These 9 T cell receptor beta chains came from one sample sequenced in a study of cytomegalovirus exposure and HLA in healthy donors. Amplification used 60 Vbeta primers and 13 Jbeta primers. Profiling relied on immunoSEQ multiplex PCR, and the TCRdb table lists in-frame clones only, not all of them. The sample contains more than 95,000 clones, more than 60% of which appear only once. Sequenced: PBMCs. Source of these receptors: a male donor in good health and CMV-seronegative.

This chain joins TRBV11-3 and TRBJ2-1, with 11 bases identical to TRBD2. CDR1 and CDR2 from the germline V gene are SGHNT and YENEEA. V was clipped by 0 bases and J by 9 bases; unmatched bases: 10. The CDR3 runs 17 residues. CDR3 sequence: CASSLDGPKLAGVEQFF. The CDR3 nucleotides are TGTGCCAGCAGCTTAGATGGCCCCAAACTAGCGGGAGTTGAGCAGTTCTTC.

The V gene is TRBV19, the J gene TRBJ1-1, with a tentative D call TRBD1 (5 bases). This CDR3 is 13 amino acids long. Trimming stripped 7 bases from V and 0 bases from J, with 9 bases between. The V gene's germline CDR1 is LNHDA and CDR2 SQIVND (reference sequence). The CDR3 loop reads CASNRGMNTEAFF. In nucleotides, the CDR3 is TGTGCCAGTAATAGGGGCATGAACACTGAAGCTTTCTTT.

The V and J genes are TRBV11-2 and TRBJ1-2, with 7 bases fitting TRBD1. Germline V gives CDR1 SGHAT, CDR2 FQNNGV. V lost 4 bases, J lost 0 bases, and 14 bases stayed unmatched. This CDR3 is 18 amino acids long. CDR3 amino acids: CASSSLWDSGKANYGYTF. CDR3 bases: TGTGCCAGCAGCTCTCTCTGGGACAGCGGCAAAGCTAACTATGGCTACACCTTC.

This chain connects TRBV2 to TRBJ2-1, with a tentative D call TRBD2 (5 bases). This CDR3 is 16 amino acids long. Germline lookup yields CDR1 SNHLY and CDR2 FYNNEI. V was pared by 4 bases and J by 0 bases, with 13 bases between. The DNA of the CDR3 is TGTGCCAGCAGTGTTAGGGTAGCGAGCTCCTACAATGAGCAGTTCTTC. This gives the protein CASSVRVASSYNEQFF.

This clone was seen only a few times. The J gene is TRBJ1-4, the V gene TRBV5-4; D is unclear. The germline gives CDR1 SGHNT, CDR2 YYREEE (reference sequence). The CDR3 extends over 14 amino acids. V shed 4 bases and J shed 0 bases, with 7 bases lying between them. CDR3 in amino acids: CASSPHSTNEKLFF. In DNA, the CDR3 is TGTGCCAGCAGCCCCCACTCAACTAATGAAAAACTGTTTTTT. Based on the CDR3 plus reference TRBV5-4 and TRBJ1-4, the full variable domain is ETGVTQSPTHLIKTRGQQVTLRCSSQSGHNTVSWYQQALGQGPQFIFQYYREEENGRGNFPPRFSGLQFPNYSSELNVNALELDDSALYLCASSPHSTNEKLFFGSGTQLSVL.

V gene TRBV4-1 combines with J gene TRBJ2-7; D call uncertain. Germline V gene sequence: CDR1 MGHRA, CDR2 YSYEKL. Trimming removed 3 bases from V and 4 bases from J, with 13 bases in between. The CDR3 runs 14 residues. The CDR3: CASSHVRTLYEQYF. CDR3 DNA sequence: TGCGCCAGCAGCCACGTTCGAACCCTATACGAGCAGTACTTC.

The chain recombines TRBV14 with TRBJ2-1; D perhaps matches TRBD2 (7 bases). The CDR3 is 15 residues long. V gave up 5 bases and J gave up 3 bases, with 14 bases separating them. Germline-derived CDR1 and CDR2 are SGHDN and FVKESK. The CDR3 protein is CASSFGGAGYNEQFF. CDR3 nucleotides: TGTGCCAGCAGCTTTGGGGGGGCTGGCTACAATGAGCAGTTCTTC.

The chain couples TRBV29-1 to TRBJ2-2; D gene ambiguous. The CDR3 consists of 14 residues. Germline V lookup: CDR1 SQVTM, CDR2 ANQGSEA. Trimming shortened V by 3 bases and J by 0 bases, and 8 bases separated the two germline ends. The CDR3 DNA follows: TGCAGCGTTGATATATCCGCGAACACCGGGGAGCTGTTTTTT. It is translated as CSVDISANTGELFF.

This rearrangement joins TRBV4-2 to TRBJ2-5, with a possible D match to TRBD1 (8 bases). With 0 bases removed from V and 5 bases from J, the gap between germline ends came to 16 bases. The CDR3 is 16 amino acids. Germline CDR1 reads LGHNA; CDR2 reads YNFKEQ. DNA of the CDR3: TGTGCCAGCAGCCAAGAAATGCACAGGGGGGGGGAGACCCAGTACTTC. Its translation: CASSQEMHRGGETQYF.